The 27 T cell receptor beta chains below were found in one sample sequenced in a study of shared clonotypes between healthy human individuals (dated by TCRdb to the early 2020s). CD8 naive samples were obtained by positive selection for CCR7 among CD45RO-negative cells, yielding a CD45RA+CCR7+ population from which TemRA cells were excluded. The method behind the library was the immunoSEQ multiplex PCR assay. Sourced from immuneACCESS, this table was stored by TCRdb with only in-frame sequences that have V and J called. A share of the clones is absent; for the studies checked, an unresolved V gene accounts for under half, and the remainder has no known explanation. The sample profile shows around 2,000,000 clones; roughly 95% of them were found once. Together, the top ten hold 0.85% to 1.2% of the sample. Sequenced material: naive CD8+ T cells sorted from blood. The sample's cell subset or site label, in plain terms: CD45RA+CCR7+. The origin of the receptors is a man between 18 and 29 years old in good health.

This chain links TRBV6-1 with TRBJ2-2; 7 bases are shared with TRBD1. CDR1 MNHNS and CDR2 SASEGT come from the germline V gene. The CDR3 consists of 15 residues. Germline trimming cut 3 bases from V and 3 bases from J; bases unmatched to any gene: 4. This chain's CDR3 is CASSDLTGDTGELFF. The CDR3, as DNA: TGTGCCAGCAGTGACCTAACAGGGGACACCGGGGAGCTGTTTTTT.

The chain is built from TRBV19 and TRBJ1-1; TRBD1 matches 9 bases. Trimming cost V 5 bases and J 5 bases; bases outside gene matches: 6. CDR3 size: 14 residues. Germline V gene lookup returns CDR1 LNHDA and CDR2 SQIVND (reference sequence). Written as DNA, the CDR3 is TGTGCCAGTAGTCTGGGACAGGGATTAACTGAAGCTTTCTTT. This codes for CASSLGQGLTEAFF.

V gene TRBV4-3 combines with J gene TRBJ2-2; TRBD2 aligns across 7 bases. The CDR3 runs 19 residues. From germline, CDR1 is LGHNA and CDR2 YSLEER. J gave up 2 bases and V 0 bases, and 12 bases lay outside the gene matches. Here the CDR3 DNA reads TGCGCCAGCAGCCAAGATACGGGCGCGGGAGTGGGAAACACCGGGGAGCTGTTTTTT. Its translation is CASSQDTGAGVGNTGELFF.

The gene calls are TRBV27 and TRBJ2-7; TRBD1 matches 9 bases. The CDR3 runs to 13 residues. With 5 bases clipped from V and 9 bases from J, the junction kept 8 bases outside the gene matches. The germline V gene encodes CDR1 MNHEY and CDR2 SMNVEV (reference sequence). The chain's CDR3 is CASSAGQGSVQYF. In DNA form, the CDR3 reads TGTGCCAGCAGTGCCGGACAGGGGAGCGTGCAGTACTTC.

The chain has TRBV6-1 and TRBJ1-1; D is unresolved. Trimming removed 1 base at V and 3 bases at J, with 9 bases between. The CDR3 extends over 14 amino acids. Looked up from germline, CDR1 is MNHNS and CDR2 is SASEGT. This CDR3 is CASSEVVPDTEAFF. The CDR3 nucleotides are TGTGCCAGCAGTGAAGTTGTTCCAGACACTGAAGCTTTCTTT.

This sequence joins TRBV9 and TRBJ2-5; 11 bases fit TRBD2. Germline V lookup: CDR1 SGDLS, CDR2 YYNGEE. This CDR3 contains 16 residues. The ends lost 0 bases at V and 1 base at J; junction bases unmatched: 2. CDR3 DNA: TGTGCCAGCAGCGTAGCTAGCGGGGGGACCCAAGAGACCCAGTACTTC. The encoded protein is CASSVASGGTQETQYF. The whole variable domain, remainder taken from reference TRBV9 and TRBJ2-5, is DSGVTQTPKHLITATGQRVTLRCSPRSGDLSVYWYQQSLDQGLQFLIQYYNGEERAKGNILERFSAQQFPDLHSELNLSSLELGDSALYFCASSVASGGTQETQYFGPGTRLLVL.

Notes on this clone: This CDR3 is also generated by other DNA sequences in the sample. The rearrangement uses TRBV27 and TRBJ2-7, with 8 bases that match TRBD2. CDR1 MNHEY and CDR2 SMNVEV come from the germline V gene (reference sequence). V was clipped by 4 bases and J by 5 bases; unmatched bases: 4. The CDR3 spans 13 residues. The CDR3 loop reads CASSYGLADEQYF. Written as DNA, the CDR3 is TGTGCCAGCAGTTACGGACTAGCAGACGAGCAGTACTTC.

A few counts support this clone. The same CDR3 can be traced to other DNA sequences in this sample. The chain joins TRBV5-1 to TRBJ2-3; D might be TRBD1 (5 bases). The V gene's germline CDR1 is SGHRS and CDR2 YFSETQ. Trimming took off 4 bases at V and 1 base at J, with 7 bases between the two ends. This CDR3 is built from 13 residues. CDR3 coding DNA: TGCGCCAGCAGCCTGACAGGCACAGATACGCAGTATTTT. This encodes CASSLTGTDTQYF.

The J gene is TRBJ2-7, the V gene TRBV4-2, with a possible D match to TRBD2 (5 bases). The V end lost 0 bases, the J end lost 3 bases, and 12 bases lay between the germline ends. The CDR3 is 15 residues long. In germline, CDR1 is LGHNA, CDR2 YNFKEQ. As DNA, the CDR3 is TGTGCCAGCAGCCAAGACGAGGGCGTTCTCTACGAGCAGTACTTC. Protein: CASSQDEGVLYEQYF.

The chain carries TRBV5-6 and TRBJ2-3, with 12 bases identical to TRBD2. Trimming took 1 base from V and 5 from J; bases not matched to a gene: 5. The CDR3 runs 16 residues. Germline CDR1 is SGHDT and CDR2 is YYEEEE. This CDR3 is CASSLLAGGRGDTQYF. The CDR3 DNA follows: TGTGCCAGCAGCTTGCTAGCGGGAGGGCGAGGAGATACGCAGTATTTT.

As regards this clone: This sample includes further DNA sequences coding for the same CDR3. The rearrangement uses TRBV27 and TRBJ2-2; no reliable D call. V lost 2 bases to trimming and J lost 0 bases, with 4 bases between them. CDR1 is MNHEY and CDR2 is SMNVEV in the germline V gene (reference sequence). The CDR3 has 14 amino acids. This CDR3 is CASSLSPNTGELFF. The DNA of the CDR3 is TGTGCCAGCAGTTTAAGTCCGAACACCGGGGAGCTGTTTTTT.

With respect to this clone: The junction departs from the called germline gene at one end, perhaps through a read error. The genes are TRBV7-7 and TRBJ1-1; no firm D call. Germline CDR1 and CDR2: SSHAT and FNYEAQ (reference sequence). The CDR3 runs 14 residues. CDR3 protein: CASSPGPGNTEAFF. The CDR3 nucleotides read TGTGCTAGCAGCCCCGGGCCGGGTAACACTGAAGCTTTCTTT.

The chain uses TRBV20-1 and TRBJ2-1; D may be TRBD2 (5 bases). The CDR3 consists of 10 residues. CDR1 DFQATT and CDR2 SNEGSKA come from the germline V gene (reference sequence). V was trimmed by 4 bases and J by 9 bases, leaving 7 bases between them. The chain's CDR3 is CSAIEGEQFF. The CDR3, as DNA: TGCAGTGCTATAGAGGGTGAGCAGTTCTTC.

The CDR3 bases are TGTGCCAGCAGCGTAGGTGGGACTAGCGACCGCGAGCAGTACTTC. The encoded protein is CASSVGGTSDREQYF. This chain links TRBV9 with TRBJ2-7; 10 bases fit TRBD2. Unmatched junction bases numbered 6, after V lost 0 bases and J lost 6 bases. Germline CDR1 reads SGDLS; CDR2 reads YYNGEE. This CDR3 spans 15 amino acids.

The count of this clone is one. Other DNA sequences of this sample code for an identical CDR3. The chain links TRBV7-8 to TRBJ2-2; 8 nucleotides align to TRBD1. V shed 1 base, J shed 6 bases, and the junction held 4 bases outside the gene matches. CDR1 SGHVS and CDR2 FQNEAQ come from the germline V gene. The CDR3 sequence is 15 residues long. CDR3: CASSLVQGAAGELFF. CDR3 DNA sequence: TGTGCCAGCAGCTTAGTTCAGGGGGCGGCCGGGGAGCTGTTTTTT. The variable domain in full, with the rest retrieved from reference TRBV7-8 and TRBJ2-2, is GAGVSQSPRYKVAKRGQDVALRCDPISGHVSLFWYQQALGQGPEFLTYFQNEAQLDKSGLPSDRFFAERPEGSVSTLKIQRTQQEDSAVYLCASSLVQGAAGELFFGEGSRLTVL.

The chain combines TRBV27 with TRBJ2-5; unclear D gene. Trimming took off 8 bases at V and 2 bases at J, with 15 bases between the two ends. This CDR3 comprises 14 residues. Germline V gives CDR1 MNHEY, CDR2 SMNVEV (reference sequence). The chain's CDR3 is CASRALGLQETQYF. CDR3 bases: TGTGCCAGCCGCGCTCTCGGCCTTCAAGAGACCCAGTACTTC.

The rearrangement joins TRBV28 to TRBJ1-5; TRBD1 might be the D (6 bases). The CDR3 is 15 residues long. Germline CDR1 and CDR2: MDHEN and SYDVKM. V gave up 2 bases and J gave up 5 bases, with 13 bases separating them. The DNA for the CDR3 is TGTGCCAGCAGTTTACGGGGGCTAGGGGATCAGCCCCAGCATTTT. Encoded protein: CASSLRGLGDQPQHF.

The chain employs TRBV5-1 and TRBJ1-1, with D unclear. The CDR3 sequence is 15 residues long. Per germline, CDR1 SGHRS and CDR2 YFSETQ. The V end lost 2 bases, the J end lost 1 base, and 12 bases lay between the germline ends. Written as DNA, the CDR3 is TGCGCCAGCAGCTTATCGGGCCAGCCGAACACTGAAGCTTTCTTT. Amino acids: CASSLSGQPNTEAFF.

The CDR3 DNA reads as TGCGCCAGCAGCCAAGAACGGGGGGCTAAGAATGAGCAGTTCTTC. Translating it yields CASSQERGAKNEQFF. V gene TRBV4-1 combines with J gene TRBJ2-1, with a tentative D call TRBD2 (7 bases). The CDR3 extends over 15 amino acids. Per the germline V gene, CDR1 is MGHRA and CDR2 is YSYEKL. The V gene lost 0 bases and the J gene lost 7 bases, with 13 bases spanning the gap.

The V and J genes are TRBV10-1 and TRBJ2-3; perhaps TRBD2 as D (6 bases). V lost 6 bases to trimming and J lost 0 bases, with 13 bases between them. Germline V gene lookup returns CDR1 WNHNN and CDR2 SYGVQD (reference sequence). The CDR3 consists of 15 residues. In DNA form, the CDR3 reads TGCGCCAGCAGCGCTAGCGACACTAGCACAGATACGCAGTATTTT. Amino acids: CASSASDTSTDTQYF.

The V and J genes are TRBV10-3 and TRBJ1-6; no reliable D call. Between the trimmed V and J ends, which lost 3 bases and 7 bases, there was a span of 7 bases. Germline assignment: CDR1 ENHRY and CDR2 SYGVKD. The CDR3 contains 13 residues. For the CDR3, the DNA is TGTGCCATCAGTGAAAAAGGGAATTCACCCCTCCACTTT. This encodes CAISEKGNSPLHF.

This chain joins TRBV6-1 and TRBJ1-5; 10 bases match TRBD1. The ends lost 4 bases at V and 5 bases at J; junction bases unmatched: 14. The CDR3 covers 18 residues. The germline gives CDR1 MNHNS, CDR2 SASEGT. The CDR3 DNA is TGTGCCAGCAGTGCAAGCTCACCGGGACAGGGGTGGCATCAGCCCCAGCATTTT. Amino acids: CASSASSPGQGWHQPQHF.

V and J are TRBV6-5 and TRBJ2-1; the D call may be TRBD1 or TRBD2 (5 bases each). Germline CDR1 is MNHEY and CDR2 is SVGAGI. This CDR3 is built from 13 residues. The V end lost 6 bases, the J end lost 0 bases, and 6 bases lay between the germline ends. CDR3: CASSGTSYNEQFF. CDR3 nucleotides: TGTGCCAGCAGCGGGACCTCCTACAATGAGCAGTTCTTC.

The rearrangement uses TRBV2 and TRBJ1-4, with 7 positions matching TRBD1. Trimming took 7 bases from V and 4 from J; bases not matched to a gene: 12. The V gene's germline CDR1 is SNHLY and CDR2 FYNNEI. CDR3 size: 16 residues. The DNA of the CDR3 is TGTGCCAGCAAGCCGGGACAGACCAGAGTTAATGAAAAACTGTTTTTT. Its protein is CASKPGQTRVNEKLFF.

The chain is built from TRBV30 and TRBJ2-3, with 8 bases matching TRBD1. V shed 1 base and J 4 bases; nucleotides not matched to a gene: 7. The CDR3 consists of 15 residues. Germline loops: CDR1 GTSNPN, CDR2 SVGIG (reference sequence). The CDR3 sequence: CAWSGSQGAPDTQYF. The CDR3 DNA is TGTGCCTGGAGTGGTAGTCAGGGGGCCCCAGATACGCAGTATTTT.

The V and J genes are TRBV9 and TRBJ1-4; a possible D gene is TRBD1 (5 bases). The CDR3 loop spans 14 amino acids. Germline V gene lookup returns CDR1 SGDLS and CDR2 YYNGEE. The V and J ends lost 0 bases and 7 bases respectively, with 10 bases between them. CDR3 sequence (DNA): TGTGCCAGCAGCGTAGAGGGGCGTAGTGAAAAACTGTTTTTT. The encoded protein is CASSVEGRSEKLFF.

On this clone itself: This specimen includes other DNA sequences encoding the same CDR3. This chain uses TRBV30 with TRBJ2-7; D possibly matches TRBD1 or TRBD2 (6 bases each). Between the trimmed V and J ends, which lost 5 bases and 0 bases, there was a span of 14 bases. The CDR3 sequence is 14 residues long. The germline gives CDR1 GTSNPN, CDR2 SVGIG (reference sequence). The CDR3 protein is CAWLGAGSSYEQYF. CDR3 in DNA: TGTGCCTGGCTGGGGGCGGGAAGCTCCTACGAGCAGTACTTC.